The rows below give T cell receptor beta chains drawn from one sample of a study of T cells after yellow fever vaccination. MiXCR was run by TCRdb on the 5' RACE reads, yielding one entry per CDR3 protein. The sample yields 150,000 to 200,000 distinct CDR3 sequences, over 7% seen once. The source material was CD8+ T cells sorted from PBMCs, sampled 45 days after the yellow fever booster vaccination. The receptors come from a man younger than 30 who received the YFV17D yellow fever vaccine. Both conserved end residues are trimmed from each CDR3. Part of the rows lack a size; the others show once, few, many or a class for expanded clones.

j_gene | len | v_gene | abundance | CDR3aa
TRBJ2-7 | 14 | TRBV7-9 | - | ASSPRTSGGRYEQY
TRBJ2-6 | 14 | TRBV7-9 | few | ASTTGAPPGANVLT
TRBJ2-7 | 14 | TRBV7-2 | - | ASSLAGVPSGYEQY
TRBJ2-2 | 15 | TRBV27 | - | ASSSDRQGVFTGELF
TRBJ1-5 | 13 | TRBV11-3 | many | ASSLGTAINQPQH
TRBJ2-1 | 13 | TRBV5-6 | - | ASRHRDILYNEQF
TRBJ2-7 | 13 | TRBV6-5 | - | ASSYPADGGYEQY
TRBJ2-3 | 15 | TRBV7-9 | few | ASGRSGQIISTDTQY
TRBJ1-6 | 12 | TRBV6-5 | few | ASSYKVIASPLH
TRBJ2-5 | 13 | TRBV28 | many | ASTSISTAEETQY
TRBJ2-1 | 11 | TRBV7-9 | - | ASSRGGDHEQF
TRBJ1-4 | 13 | TRBV12-3/TRBV12-4 | - | ASSQDRPGAGKLF
TRBJ1-4 | 13 | TRBV9 | - | ASSPRTGDPEKLF
TRBJ2-3 | 9 | TRBV29-1 | - | SVEGTDTQY
TRBJ2-5 | 13 | TRBV11-2 | few | ASSLGVGLGETQY
TRBJ1-5 | 12 | TRBV6-5 | - | ASSYGTLNQPQH
TRBJ1-6 | 11 | TRBV2 | - | ASAGVPNSPLH
TRBJ2-7 | 11 | TRBV5-4 | - | ASSSSDSYEQY
TRBJ1-2 | 13 | TRBV4-3 | many | ASSPWGEPGIGYT
TRBJ1-6 | 10 | TRBV23-1 | many | ASSRGLSPLH
TRBJ2-2 | 16 | TRBV6-6 | - | ASSFSPQDATNTGELF
TRBJ2-3 | 15 | TRBV13 | - | ASSHPTSGGALNTQY
TRBJ2-4 | 14 | TRBV27 | few | ASSLLGTSGVNIQY
TRBJ2-1 | 13 | TRBV5-6 | few | ASSLARRPYNEQF
TRBJ1-4 | 13 | TRBV27 | - | ASSSGPETNEKLF
TRBJ1-1 | 15 | TRBV5-1 | many | ASSLYWDKTLGTEAF
TRBJ2-7 | 13 | TRBV7-2 | few | ASSLARDGNYEQY
TRBJ2-1 | 11 | TRBV5-4 | - | ASSWGVGYEQF
TRBJ2-1 | 14 | TRBV4-2 | - | ASSQGGRGGYNEQF
TRBJ1-1 | 10 | TRBV12-3/TRBV12-4 | - | ASSLASPEAF
TRBJ1-1 | 11 | TRBV6-6 | - | ASSDQVATEAF
TRBJ1-1 | 11 | TRBV10-1 | - | ASSEIRNTEAF
TRBJ2-5 | 13 | TRBV7-9 | few | ASSLGGGGLETQY
TRBJ1-6 | 13 | TRBV18 | - | ASSPARGYNSPLH
TRBJ1-1 | 9 | TRBV29-1 | few | SVDGGSEAF
TRBJ1-4 | 16 | TRBV3-1 | few | ASSQEQANVGTNEKLF
TRBJ1-5 | 11 | TRBV7-8 | many | ASSPGGLEPQH
TRBJ2-1 | 13 | TRBV18 | few | ASSPRKTGANEQF
TRBJ1-4 | 10 | TRBV7-9 | many | ASSLDGREEG
TRBJ1-5 | 13 | TRBV20-1 | - | SASRQEHHVQPQH
TRBJ1-1 | 12 | TRBV9 | - | ASSVGGEGFEAF
TRBJ1-2 | 11 | TRBV11-2 | few | ASSLNDVGGYT
TRBJ2-5 | 15 | TRBV4-3 | - | ASSQDEYGAEGETQY